This T cell receptor beta chain was documented in a study of blood T cell repertoires in COVID-19. This clone occurred once. Sequencing used immunoSEQ multiplex PCR; TCRdb keeps in-frame clones, though not all of them. The table lists approximately 300,000 clones, approximately 90% of them singletons, with around 3.9% in the top ten. The CDR3 has 14 residues. In germline, CDR1 is SNHLY, CDR2 FYNNEI. Trimming removed 8 bases from V and 7 bases from J, with 15 bases in between. V and J are TRBV2 and TRBJ1-6; D possibly corresponds to TRBD1 (6 bases). Material: PBMCs or T cells enriched from blood (not recorded which). The receptor's source is a woman in her 30s who had been exposed to COVID-19. The CDR3 DNA reads as TGTGCCAGCGGGCAGGGGCTAAGGAATTCACCCCTCCACTTT. This encodes CASGQGLRNSPLHF.